These T cell receptor beta chains were read from a single sample in a study of beta chain features in type 1 diabetes. Produced via immunoSEQ multiplex PCR; TCRdb's table is partial and in-frame only. Of roughly 330,000 clones listed, about 11% are singletons. The material sequenced was naive CD4+ T cells from blood. The receptor set was obtained from a woman aged 25 to 39 in good health. Each CDR3 is given with its conserved first and last residue. Fields, in order: J gene, clone size, V gene, D gene, CDR3 protein, CDR3 DNA. A D gene is named only where the DNA matches it firmly. Not all rows give a size; the values are once, few, many and, for expanded clones, a class.

J: TRBJ2-7
size: few
V: TRBV5-6
D: NA
CDR3: CASSFQNPYEQYF
DNA: TGTGCCAGCAGCTTCCAGAACCCCTACGAGCAGTACTTC

J: TRBJ2-5
size: few
V: TRBV7-9
D: TRBD2
CDR3: CASSSKTSGPQGTQYF
DNA: TGTGCCAGCAGTTCGAAGACTAGCGGGCCTCAGGGGACCCAGTACTTC

J: TRBJ2-3
size: few
V: TRBV7-2
D: TRBD2
CDR3: CASSFSGIWGDTQYF
DNA: TGTGCCAGCAGCTTTAGCGGGATTTGGGGAGATACGCAGTATTTT

J: TRBJ2-5
size: few
V: TRBV6-5
D: TRBD1
CDR3: CASRQVTGFQETQYF
DNA: TGTGCCAGCAGGCAGGTGACAGGGTTCCAAGAGACCCAGTACTTC

J: TRBJ2-6
size: NA
V: TRBV7-9
D: TRBD2
CDR3: CASSPPGTSGHSGANVLTF
DNA: TGTGCCAGCAGCCCACCGGGGACTAGCGGGCACTCTGGGGCCAACGTCCTGACTTTC

J: TRBJ1-2
size: NA
V: TRBV2
D: NA
CDR3: CASSGQDIYGYTF
DNA: TGTGCCAGCAGTGGACAGGATATATATGGCTACACCTTC

J: TRBJ2-1
size: few
V: TRBV6-5
D: NA
CDR3: CASSQYNEQFF
DNA: TGTGCCAGCAGTCAGTACAATGAGCAGTTCTTC

J: TRBJ2-7
size: few
V: TRBV19
D: NA
CDR3: CASKQGVGASYEQYF
DNA: TGTGCCAGTAAACAGGGCGTTGGAGCTTCTTACGAGCAGTACTTC

J: TRBJ2-3
size: NA
V: TRBV7-2
D: NA
CDR3: CASGPRRADTQYF
DNA: TGTGCCAGCGGCCCTCGCAGGGCAGATACGCAGTATTTT

J: TRBJ2-1
size: NA
V: TRBV10-2
D: NA
CDR3: CASSEDAGSYNEQFF
DNA: TGCGCCAGCAGTGAGGACGCAGGCTCCTACAATGAGCAGTTCTTC

J: TRBJ2-5
size: NA
V: TRBV6-6
D: NA
CDR3: CASSKTERMETQYF
DNA: TGTGCCAGCAGTAAGACTGAGCGCATGGAGACCCAGTACTTC

J: TRBJ2-3
size: once
V: TRBV9
D: NA
CDR3: CASSAVVGLADTQYF
DNA: TGTGCCAGCAGCGCCGTAGTGGGGCTCGCTGATACGCAGTATTTT

J: TRBJ1-1
size: few
V: TRBV7-8
D: NA
CDR3: CASSPHLGPNTEAFF
DNA: TGTGCCAGCAGCCCACATCTGGGGCCGAACACTGAAGCTTTCTTT

J: TRBJ1-1
size: NA
V: TRBV30
D: NA
CDR3: CAWDRGNEAFF
DNA: TGTGCCTGGGACAGAGGTAATGAAGCTTTCTTT

J: TRBJ1-5
size: NA
V: TRBV7-2
D: NA
CDR3: CASTRGGNQPQHF
DNA: TGTGCCAGCACCCGGGGGGGCAATCAGCCCCAGCATTTT

J: TRBJ2-1
size: NA
V: TRBV7-2
D: NA
CDR3: CASSLGGTFYNEQFF
DNA: TGTGCCAGCAGCTTAGGGGGGACTTTCTACAATGAGCAGTTCTTC

J: TRBJ2-7
size: few
V: TRBV28
D: TRBD2
CDR3: CASSVGSAGGLEQYF
DNA: TGTGCCAGCTCGGTGGGGTCGGCGGGAGGGCTTGAGCAGTACTTC

J: TRBJ2-5
size: few
V: TRBV7-8
D: TRBD2
CDR3: CASSLASGLAGVETQYF
DNA: TGTGCCAGCAGCTTAGCATCCGGACTAGCGGGAGTTGAGACCCAGTACTTC

J: TRBJ1-1
size: few
V: TRBV20-1
D: NA
CDR3: CSARDLGEAFF
DNA: TGCAGTGCTAGAGATCTAGGTGAAGCTTTCTTT

J: TRBJ2-1
size: NA
V: TRBV29-1
D: TRBD2
CDR3: CSVPGTSGRGNEQFF
DNA: TGCAGCGTTCCAGGGACTAGCGGGAGGGGTAATGAGCAGTTCTTC

J: TRBJ2-7
size: NA
V: TRBV18
D: TRBD2
CDR3: CASSPTSGRSYEQYF
DNA: TGTGCCAGCTCACCGACTAGCGGGAGGTCCTACGAGCAGTACTTC

J: TRBJ1-1
size: few
V: TRBV28
D: NA
CDR3: CASTQGLGAFF
DNA: TGTGCCAGCACACAGGGTCTTGGAGCTTTCTTT

J: TRBJ2-1
size: few
V: TRBV7-9
D: NA
CDR3: CASSSLANEQFF
DNA: TGTGCCAGCAGCTCTCTAGCTAATGAGCAGTTCTTC

J: TRBJ2-6
size: few
V: TRBV9
D: NA
CDR3: CASSVRSSGANVLTF
DNA: TGTGCCAGCAGCGTACGCAGCTCTGGGGCCAACGTCCTGACTTTC

J: TRBJ2-1
size: few
V: TRBV28
D: TRBD2
CDR3: CASSISSGSPLRQFF
DNA: TGTGCCAGCAGTATTTCTAGCGGGAGCCCCTTGAGGCAGTTCTTC

J: TRBJ2-7
size: few
V: TRBV2
D: NA
CDR3: CASSAAGWQYF
DNA: TGTGCCAGCAGTGCCGCGGGGTGGCAGTACTTC

J: TRBJ2-1
size: NA
V: TRBV10-3
D: TRBD2
CDR3: CAISEGLAGGPNEQFF
DNA: TGTGCCATCAGTGAGGGACTAGCGGGAGGGCCTAATGAGCAGTTCTTC

J: TRBJ2-7
size: NA
V: TRBV30
D: TRBD1
CDR3: CAWSVGGQAPLDF
DNA: TGTGCCTGGAGTGTGGGTGGACAGGCGCCATTGGACTTC

J: TRBJ1-1
size: NA
V: TRBV10-3
D: NA
CDR3: CAIRGQGLTEAFF
DNA: TGTGCCATCAGGGGCCAGGGTTTGACTGAAGCTTTCTTT

J: TRBJ1-4
size: few
V: TRBV6-1
D: NA
CDR3: CATAVGVTNEKLFF
DNA: TGTGCCACCGCGGTGGGAGTTACTAATGAAAAACTGTTTTTT

J: TRBJ2-3
size: NA
V: TRBV5-1
D: NA
CDR3: CASSSSTDTQYF
DNA: TGCGCCAGCAGCTCCTCGACAGATACGCAGTATTTT

J: TRBJ2-3
size: few
V: TRBV11-3
D: NA
CDR3: CASSLAGSLTDTQYF
DNA: TGTGCCAGCAGCTTAGCGGGGTCGCTCACAGATACGCAGTATTTT

J: TRBJ2-3
size: few
V: TRBV10-3
D: NA
CDR3: CAISESTGVGTQYF
DNA: TGTGCCATCAGTGAGTCGACGGGGGTTGGTACGCAGTATTTT

J: TRBJ2-6
size: NA
V: TRBV7-2
D: NA
CDR3: CASSLRRESTSGANVLTF
DNA: TGTGCCAGCAGCCTCCGCAGGGAATCTACTTCTGGGGCCAACGTCCTGACTTTC

J: TRBJ2-6
size: NA
V: TRBV28
D: TRBD1
CDR3: CASSSPGQSSGANVLTF
DNA: TGTGCCAGCAGTTCCCCGGGACAGAGCTCTGGGGCCAACGTCCTGACTTTC

J: TRBJ2-1
size: few
V: TRBV6-6
D: NA
CDR3: CASSYSTGLNEQFF
DNA: TGTGCCAGCAGTTACTCTACAGGTCTGAATGAGCAGTTCTTC

J: TRBJ2-2
size: few
V: TRBV9
D: NA
CDR3: CASSVGGAVRTGELFF
DNA: TGTGCCAGCAGCGTAGGGGGCGCCGTCCGAACCGGGGAGCTGTTTTTT

J: TRBJ2-5
size: few
V: TRBV4-3
D: TRBD2
CDR3: CASSQDRASGSWETQYF
DNA: TGCGCCAGCAGCCAAGACCGAGCTAGCGGGAGCTGGGAGACCCAGTACTTC

J: TRBJ2-7
size: NA
V: TRBV28
D: NA
CDR3: CASSLLGGNAYEQYF
DNA: TGTGCCAGCAGTTTACTGGGGGGTAATGCCTACGAGCAGTACTTC

J: TRBJ2-5
size: NA
V: TRBV30
D: TRBD2
CDR3: CAWSRGSGGLSETQYF
DNA: TGTGCCTGGAGTAGGGGTTCGGGAGGGCTGTCAGAGACCCAGTACTTC

J: TRBJ2-1
size: NA
V: TRBV30
D: TRBD1
CDR3: CAWSVQGAVLAQFF
DNA: TGTGCCTGGAGTGTACAGGGGGCCGTACTCGCTCAGTTCTTC

J: TRBJ1-5
size: few
V: TRBV30
D: NA
CDR3: CAWSVLSRDQPQHF
DNA: TGTGCCTGGAGTGTACTGTCGAGGGATCAGCCCCAGCATTTT

J: TRBJ2-1
size: few
V: TRBV21-1
D: NA
CDR3: CASSSFSGMSYNEQFF
DNA: TGTGCCAGCAGCTCCTTTAGCGGGATGTCCTACAATGAGCAGTTCTTC

J: TRBJ2-7
size: NA
V: TRBV30
D: NA
CDR3: CAWSALDSSSYEQYF
DNA: TGTGCCTGGAGTGCTTTGGACTCGAGCTCCTACGAGCAGTACTTC

J: TRBJ2-2
size: once
V: TRBV9
D: NA
CDR3: CASSGWSTGSTGELFF
DNA: TGTGCCAGCAGCGGCTGGAGTACGGGGTCCACCGGGGAGCTGTTTTTT

J: TRBJ2-7
size: NA
V: TRBV18
D: NA
CDR3: CASSPRTAELSYEQYF
DNA: TGTGCCAGCTCACCACGGACAGCTGAGCTCTCCTACGAGCAGTACTTC

J: TRBJ2-2
size: few
V: TRBV29-1
D: TRBD2
CDR3: CSVGLAGGTGELFF
DNA: TGCAGCGTTGGACTAGCGGGTGGCACCGGGGAGCTGTTTTTT

J: TRBJ2-3
size: NA
V: TRBV27
D: TRBD2
CDR3: CASSARTSGSAGDTQYF
DNA: TGTGCCAGCAGTGCCCGGACTAGCGGGAGTGCCGGAGATACGCAGTATTTT

J: TRBJ1-3
size: NA
V: TRBV29-1
D: TRBD1
CDR3: CSARTGNSGNTIYF
DNA: TGCAGCGCCCGGACAGGGAACTCTGGAAACACCATATATTTT

J: TRBJ2-1
size: NA
V: TRBV6-1
D: TRBD1
CDR3: CASSKDDRGGYNEQFF
DNA: TGTGCCAGCAGTAAAGACGACAGGGGAGGATACAATGAGCAGTTCTTC

J: TRBJ2-2
size: NA
V: TRBV4-3
D: TRBD1
CDR3: CASSHGTANTGELFF
DNA: TGCGCCAGCAGCCATGGGACAGCGAACACCGGGGAGCTGTTTTTT